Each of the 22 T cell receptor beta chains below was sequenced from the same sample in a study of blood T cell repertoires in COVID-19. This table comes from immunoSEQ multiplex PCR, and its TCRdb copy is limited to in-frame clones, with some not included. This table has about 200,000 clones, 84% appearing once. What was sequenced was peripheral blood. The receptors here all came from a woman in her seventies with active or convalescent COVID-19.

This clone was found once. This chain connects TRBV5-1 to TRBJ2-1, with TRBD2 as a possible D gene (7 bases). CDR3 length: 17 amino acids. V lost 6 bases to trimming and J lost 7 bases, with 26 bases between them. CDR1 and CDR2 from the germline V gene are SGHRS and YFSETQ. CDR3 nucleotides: TGCGCCAGCACCACGGCGGGGGCGAGTGGGCGAGGGAATGAGCAGTTCTTC. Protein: CASTTAGASGRGNEQFF.

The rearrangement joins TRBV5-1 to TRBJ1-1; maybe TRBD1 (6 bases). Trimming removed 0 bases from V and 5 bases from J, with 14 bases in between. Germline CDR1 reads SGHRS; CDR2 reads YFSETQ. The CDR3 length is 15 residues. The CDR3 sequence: CASSLESGQGTEAFF. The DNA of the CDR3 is TGCGCCAGCAGCTTGGAATCAGGGCAGGGGACTGAAGCTTTCTTT.

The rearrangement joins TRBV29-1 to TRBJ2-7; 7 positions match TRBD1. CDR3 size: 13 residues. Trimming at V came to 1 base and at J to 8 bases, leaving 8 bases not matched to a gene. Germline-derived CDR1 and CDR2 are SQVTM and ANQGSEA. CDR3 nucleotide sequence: TGCAGCGTTGAAGGGGGGACAGAGACCCAGCAGTACTTC. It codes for CSVEGGTETQQYF.

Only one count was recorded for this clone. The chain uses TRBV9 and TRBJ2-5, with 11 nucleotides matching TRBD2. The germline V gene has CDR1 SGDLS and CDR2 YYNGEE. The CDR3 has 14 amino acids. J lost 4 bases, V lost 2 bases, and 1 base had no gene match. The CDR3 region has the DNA TGTGCCAGCAGCGTCGGGACTAGCGGAGAGACCCAGTACTTC. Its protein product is CASSVGTSGETQYF.

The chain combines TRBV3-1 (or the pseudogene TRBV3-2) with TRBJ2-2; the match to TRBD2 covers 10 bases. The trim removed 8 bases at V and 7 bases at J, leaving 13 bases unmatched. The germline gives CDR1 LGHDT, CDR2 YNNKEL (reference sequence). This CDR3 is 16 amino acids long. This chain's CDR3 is CASHRKAGGPGGELFF. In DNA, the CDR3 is TGTGCCAGCCACAGAAAAGCGGGAGGGCCTGGCGGGGAGCTGTTTTTT.

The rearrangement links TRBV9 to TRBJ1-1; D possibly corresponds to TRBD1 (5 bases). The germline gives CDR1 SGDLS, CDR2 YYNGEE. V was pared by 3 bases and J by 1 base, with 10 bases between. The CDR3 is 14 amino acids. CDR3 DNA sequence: TGTGCCAGCAGCGAAAACGGGGGGAACACTGAAGCTTTCTTT. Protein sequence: CASSENGGNTEAFF.

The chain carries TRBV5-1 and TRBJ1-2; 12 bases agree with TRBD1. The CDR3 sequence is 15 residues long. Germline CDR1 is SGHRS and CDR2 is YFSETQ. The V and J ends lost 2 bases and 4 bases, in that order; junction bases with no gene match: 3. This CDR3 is CASSFGTGGVYGYTF. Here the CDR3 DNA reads TGCGCCAGCAGCTTCGGGACAGGGGGCGTCTATGGCTACACCTTC.

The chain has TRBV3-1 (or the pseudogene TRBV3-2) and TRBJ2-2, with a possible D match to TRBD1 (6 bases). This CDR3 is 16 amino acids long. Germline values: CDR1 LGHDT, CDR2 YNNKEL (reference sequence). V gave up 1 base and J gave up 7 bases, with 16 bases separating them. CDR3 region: CASSQGMTRGSGELFF. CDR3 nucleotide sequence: TGTGCCAGCAGCCAAGGAATGACCAGGGGCAGCGGGGAGCTGTTTTTT.

This CDR3 is CATRVGDNEQFF. CDR3 bases: TGTGCCACGCGCGTCGGTGACAATGAGCAGTTCTTC. This chain links TRBV28 with TRBJ2-1, with no clear D. V lost 10 bases, J lost 5 bases, and 12 bases lay in between. CDR1 and CDR2 (germline): MDHEN, SYDVKM. This CDR3 region has 12 residues.

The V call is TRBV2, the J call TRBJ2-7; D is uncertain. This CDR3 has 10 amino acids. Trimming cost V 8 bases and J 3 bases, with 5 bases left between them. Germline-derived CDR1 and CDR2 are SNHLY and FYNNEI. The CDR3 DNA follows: TGTGCCAGCTCAAACTACGAGCAGTACTTC. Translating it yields CASSNYEQYF.

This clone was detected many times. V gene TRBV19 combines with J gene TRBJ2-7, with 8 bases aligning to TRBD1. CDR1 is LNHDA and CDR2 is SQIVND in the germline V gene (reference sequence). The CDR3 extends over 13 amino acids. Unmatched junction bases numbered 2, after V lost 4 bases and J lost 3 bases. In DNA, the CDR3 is TGTGCCAGTAGTAGGACAGGGAACTACGAGCAGTACTTC. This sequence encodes CASSRTGNYEQYF.

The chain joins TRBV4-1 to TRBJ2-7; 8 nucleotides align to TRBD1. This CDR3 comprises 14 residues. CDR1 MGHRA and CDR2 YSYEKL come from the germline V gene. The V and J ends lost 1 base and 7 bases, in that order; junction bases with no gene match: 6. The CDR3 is CASSQGTGSREQYF. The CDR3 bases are TGCGCCAGCAGCCAAGGGACAGGGTCTAGGGAGCAGTACTTC.

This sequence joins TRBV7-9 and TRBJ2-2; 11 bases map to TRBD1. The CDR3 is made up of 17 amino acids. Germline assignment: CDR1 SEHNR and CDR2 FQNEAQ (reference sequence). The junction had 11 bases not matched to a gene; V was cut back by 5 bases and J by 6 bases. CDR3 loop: CASSTLEGTGGPGELFF. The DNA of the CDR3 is TGTGCCAGCAGCACCTTGGAGGGGACAGGGGGTCCCGGGGAGCTGTTTTTT.

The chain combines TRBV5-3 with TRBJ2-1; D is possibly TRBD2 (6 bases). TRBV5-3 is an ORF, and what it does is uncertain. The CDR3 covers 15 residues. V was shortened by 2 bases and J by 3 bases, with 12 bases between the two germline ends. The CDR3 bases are TGTGCCAGAAGCTTTAGGGCGGACTACTACAATGAGCAGTTCTTC. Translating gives CARSFRADYYNEQFF.

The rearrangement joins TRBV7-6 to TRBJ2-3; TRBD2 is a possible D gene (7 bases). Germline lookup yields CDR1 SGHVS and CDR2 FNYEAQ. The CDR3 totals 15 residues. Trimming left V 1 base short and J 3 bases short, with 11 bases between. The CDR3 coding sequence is TGTGCCAGCAGCTTAGGAGGGGGAGGGACAGATACGCAGTATTTT. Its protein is CASSLGGGGTDTQYF. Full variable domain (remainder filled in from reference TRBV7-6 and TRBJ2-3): GAGVSQSPRYKVTKRGQDVALRCDPISGHVSLYWYRQALGQGPEFLTYFNYEAQQDKSGLPNDRFSAERPEGSISTLTIQRTEQRDSAMYRCASSLGGGGTDTQYFGPGTRLTVL.

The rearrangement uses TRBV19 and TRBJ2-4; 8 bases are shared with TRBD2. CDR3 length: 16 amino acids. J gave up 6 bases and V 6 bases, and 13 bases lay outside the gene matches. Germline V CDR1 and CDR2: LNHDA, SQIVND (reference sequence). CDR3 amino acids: CASSWVGRAGGNIQYF. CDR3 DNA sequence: TGTGCCAGTAGCTGGGTCGGGAGGGCCGGGGGAAACATTCAGTACTTC.

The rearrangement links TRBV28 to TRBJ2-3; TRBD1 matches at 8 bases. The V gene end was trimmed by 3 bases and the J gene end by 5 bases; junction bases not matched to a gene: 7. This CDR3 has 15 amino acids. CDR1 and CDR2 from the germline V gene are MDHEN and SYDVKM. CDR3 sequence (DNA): TGTGCCAGCAGTTTGAGGGGACAGGTGGGAGATACGCAGTATTTT. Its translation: CASSLRGQVGDTQYF.

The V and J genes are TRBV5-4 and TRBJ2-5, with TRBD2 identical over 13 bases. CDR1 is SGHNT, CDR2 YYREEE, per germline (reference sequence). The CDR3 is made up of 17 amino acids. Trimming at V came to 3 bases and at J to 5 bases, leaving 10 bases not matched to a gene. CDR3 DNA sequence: TGTGCCAGCAGCTCCTCGACTAGCGGGAGGCCGTGGGAGACCCAGTACTTC. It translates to CASSSSTSGRPWETQYF.

The CDR3 spells CASSQVSRGFNEQFF. In DNA, the CDR3 is TGCGCCAGCAGCCAAGTAAGTAGAGGGTTCAATGAGCAGTTCTTC. This rearrangement joins TRBV4-1 to TRBJ2-1; a possible D gene is TRBD2 (5 bases). V dropped 1 base and J dropped 6 bases, with 13 bases sitting between them. CDR3 length equals 15 residues. Germline loops: CDR1 MGHRA, CDR2 YSYEKL.

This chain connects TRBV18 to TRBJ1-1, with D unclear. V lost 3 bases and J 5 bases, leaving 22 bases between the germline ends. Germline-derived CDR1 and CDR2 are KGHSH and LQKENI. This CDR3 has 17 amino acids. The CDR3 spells CASSPPLGIEHETEAFF. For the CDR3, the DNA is TGTGCCAGCTCACCCCCCCTGGGCATTGAACATGAAACTGAAGCTTTCTTT.

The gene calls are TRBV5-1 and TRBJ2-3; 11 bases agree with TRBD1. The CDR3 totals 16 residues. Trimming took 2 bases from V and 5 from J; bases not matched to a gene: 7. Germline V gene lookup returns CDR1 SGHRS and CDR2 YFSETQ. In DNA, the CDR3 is TGCGCCAGCAGCTTAGGACAGGGGGCGCGAATAGATACGCAGTATTTT. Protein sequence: CASSLGQGARIDTQYF.

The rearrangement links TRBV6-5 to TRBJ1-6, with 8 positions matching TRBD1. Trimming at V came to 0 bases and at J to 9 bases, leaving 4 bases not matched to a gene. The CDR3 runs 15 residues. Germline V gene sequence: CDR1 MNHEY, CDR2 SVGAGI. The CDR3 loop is CASSYSRTGTSPLHF. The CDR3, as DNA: TGTGCCAGCAGTTACTCGAGGACAGGGACTTCACCCCTCCACTTT.